The next 10 T cell receptor beta chains were all read from a single sample in a study of response to subunit inactivated influenza vaccine. Via MiXCR, TCRdb re-called the RT-PCR reads, giving one row per CDR3 protein. The table records about 700,000 distinct CDR3 sequences, around 14% of them present only once. The sample consisted of PBMCs from blood, taken 14 days before vaccination. Receptors originate from a man between 50 and 59 years old who received an inactivated influenza vaccine.

The chain is built from TRBV6-1 and TRBJ2-4, with D perhaps TRBD2 (6 bases). CDR3 length equals 14 residues. V gave up 6 bases and J gave up 0 bases, with 9 bases separating them. Germline CDR1 is MNHNS and CDR2 is SASEGT. For the CDR3, the DNA is TGTGCCAGCAGGAAGGAGGGAGCCAAAAACATTCAGTACTTC. Its translation is CASRKEGAKNIQYF.

J is TRBJ2-1 and V is TRBV6-2 or TRBV6-3; 11 bases are a match to TRBD1. The ends lost 1 base at V and 10 bases at J; junction bases unmatched: 6. The CDR3 consists of 15 residues. CDR1 and CDR2 (germline): MNHEY, SVGEGT. The CDR3 DNA is TGTGCCAGCAGTTACTGGACAGGGGGCTCGGGGGAGCAGTTCTTC. This encodes CASSYWTGGSGEQFF.

The chain employs TRBV4-3 and TRBJ2-7; D is undetermined. Trimming pared 0 bases from V and 4 bases from J, leaving 10 bases between. CDR3 length: 14 amino acids. The germline V gene has CDR1 LGHNA and CDR2 YSLEER. The chain's CDR3 is CASSQDLYFYEQYF. Here the CDR3 DNA reads TGCGCCAGCAGCCAAGATTTGTATTTTTACGAGCAGTACTTC.

This clonotype came up once. V and J are TRBV20-1 and TRBJ2-7, with 7 bases identical to TRBD1. CDR1 and CDR2 (germline): DFQATT, SNEGSKA (reference sequence). The CDR3 loop spans 13 amino acids. Unmatched junction bases numbered 8, after V lost 6 bases and J lost 3 bases. The CDR3 coding sequence is TGCAGTGCCCTTTGGGACAGCCACTACGAGCAGTACTTC. Translated: CSALWDSHYEQYF.

The chain joins TRBV4-3 to TRBJ2-1; 9 nucleotides agree with TRBD2. The germline V gene has CDR1 LGHNA and CDR2 YSLEER. The CDR3 totals 16 residues. V trimming: 0 bases; J trimming: 8 bases; junction bases outside the gene matches: 8. The CDR3 sequence: CASSQDRLAGIDEQFF. As DNA, the CDR3 is TGCGCCAGCAGCCAAGATCGGCTAGCGGGAATCGATGAGCAGTTCTTC.

This clonotype was seen only a few times. The V gene is TRBV19, the J gene TRBJ1-2; a weak D match, TRBD1 (5 bases). The germline V gene has CDR1 LNHDA and CDR2 SQIVND (reference sequence). V lost 4 bases to trimming and J lost 0 bases, with 12 bases between them. CDR3 length: 15 residues. The CDR3: CASSSQGRANYGYTF. CDR3 DNA: TGTGCCAGTAGTAGCCAGGGCCGAGCTAACTATGGCTACACCTTC.

The chain joins TRBV12-3 or TRBV12-4 to TRBJ2-5, with D possibly matching TRBD2 (5 bases). The CDR3 is 14 residues long. Trimming cost V 5 bases and J 4 bases, with 14 bases left between them. CDR3 sequence: CASSPPSSGETQYF. The DNA of the CDR3 is TGTGCCAGCAGTCCGCCTAGCTCTGGAGAGACCCAGTACTTC.

This clonotype was recorded many times. The rearrangement joins TRBV20-1 to TRBJ1-6; D not certain. The CDR3 has 16 residues. CDR1 and CDR2 (germline): DFQATT, SNEGSKA (reference sequence). The V gene lost 1 base and the J gene lost 6 bases, with 16 bases spanning the gap. CDR3 protein: CSARAVTESTNSPLHF. In nucleotides, the CDR3 is TGCAGTGCTAGAGCCGTTACCGAAAGCACTAATTCACCCCTCCACTTT.

This clonotype has just a few counts. This chain links TRBV3-1 with TRBJ1-1, with D tentatively TRBD1 (6 bases). Germline V gene lookup returns CDR1 LGHDT and CDR2 YNNKEL (reference sequence). The CDR3 covers 14 residues. V was trimmed by 5 bases and J by 5 bases, leaving 15 bases between them. Here the CDR3 reads CASSFQQGGTEAFF. The CDR3 DNA is TGTGCCAGCAGCTTCCAACAGGGCGGAACTGAAGCTTTCTTT.

This clonotype came up a few times. The chain recombines TRBV20-1 with TRBJ2-7; possible D gene TRBD2, 5 bases. CDR3 length: 11 residues. In germline, CDR1 is DFQATT, CDR2 SNEGSKA (reference sequence). The CDR3 region has the DNA TGCAGCCTCGAAGAGGGTCTCGAGCAGTACTTC. It codes for CSLEEGLEQYF.